The 2 T cell receptor beta chains presented below share a single source sample, sequenced in a study of blood T cell repertoires in COVID-19. Profiled with immunoSEQ multiplex PCR; TCRdb holds only in-frame clones, not every one. The profile shows 26,000 or so clones, less than 80% of them singletons. The sequencing input was peripheral blood. The receptors derive from a man in his 70s with acute or convalescent COVID-19.

The V call is TRBV28, the J call TRBJ1-4; D possibly corresponds to TRBD1 (5 bases). There are 16 residues in the CDR3. V shed 6 bases and J shed 3 bases, with 17 bases lying between them. Germline CDR1 MDHEN, CDR2 SYDVKM. CDR3 in amino acids: CASSSGRGEPNEKLFF. The CDR3 coding sequence is TGTGCCAGCAGCTCGGGTAGGGGCGAACCTAATGAAAAACTGTTTTTT.

The J gene is TRBJ1-6, the V gene TRBV28; 8 bases map to TRBD1. CDR1 and CDR2 from the germline V gene are MDHEN and SYDVKM. The V segment lost 5 bases and the J segment 2 bases; nucleotides outside the gene matches: 5. The CDR3 covers 16 residues. This CDR3 reads CASSGQGFTYNSPLHF. In DNA, the CDR3 is TGTGCCAGCAGTGGACAGGGATTCACCTATAATTCACCCCTCCACTTT.